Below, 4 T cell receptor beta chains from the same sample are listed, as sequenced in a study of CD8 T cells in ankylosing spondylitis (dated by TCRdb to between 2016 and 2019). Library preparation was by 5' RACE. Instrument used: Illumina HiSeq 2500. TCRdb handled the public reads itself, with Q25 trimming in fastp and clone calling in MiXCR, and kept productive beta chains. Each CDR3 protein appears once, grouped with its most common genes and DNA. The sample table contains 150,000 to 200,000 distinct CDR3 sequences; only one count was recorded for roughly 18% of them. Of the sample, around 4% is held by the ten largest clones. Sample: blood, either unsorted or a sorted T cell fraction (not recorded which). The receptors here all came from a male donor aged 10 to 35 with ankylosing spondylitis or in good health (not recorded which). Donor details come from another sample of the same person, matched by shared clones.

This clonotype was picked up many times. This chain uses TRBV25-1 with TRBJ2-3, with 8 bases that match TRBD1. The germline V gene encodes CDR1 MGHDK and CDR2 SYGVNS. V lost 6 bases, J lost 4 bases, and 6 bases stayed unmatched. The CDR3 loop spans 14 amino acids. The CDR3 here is CASSQGAGPDTQYF. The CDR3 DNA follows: TGTGCCAGCAGCCAGGGGGCAGGCCCAGATACGCAGTATTTT.

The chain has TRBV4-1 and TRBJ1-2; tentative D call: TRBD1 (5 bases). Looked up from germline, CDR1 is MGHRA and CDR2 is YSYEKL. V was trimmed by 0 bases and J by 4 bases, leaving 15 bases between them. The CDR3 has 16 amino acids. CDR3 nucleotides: TGCGCCAGCAGCCAAGAAGCAGGGCGGATCACCTATGGCTACACCTTC. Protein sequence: CASSQEAGRITYGYTF.

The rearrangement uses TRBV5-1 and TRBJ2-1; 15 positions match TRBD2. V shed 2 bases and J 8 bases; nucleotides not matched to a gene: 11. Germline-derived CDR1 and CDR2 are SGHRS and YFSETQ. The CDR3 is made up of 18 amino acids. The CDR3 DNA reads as TGCGCCAGCAGCTTCTCCCCCCCGGGACTAGCGGGAGGCGATGAGCAGTTCTTC. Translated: CASSFSPPGLAGGDEQFF.

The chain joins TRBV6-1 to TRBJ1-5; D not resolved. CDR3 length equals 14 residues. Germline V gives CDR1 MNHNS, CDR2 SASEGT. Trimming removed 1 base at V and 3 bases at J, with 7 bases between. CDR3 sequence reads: CASSEVAFNQPQHF. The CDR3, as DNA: TGTGCCAGCAGTGAAGTGGCATTCAATCAGCCCCAGCATTTT.